Listed below are T cell receptor beta chains from one sample, sequenced in a study of cytomegalovirus exposure and HLA in healthy donors. Assay used: immunoSEQ multiplex PCR; TCRdb lists only in-frame clones, some missing. The table shows around 49,000 clones, with about 94% occurring only once. Material: PBMCs. The receptors derive from a woman under 30 in good health and CMV-seropositive. The CDR3 runs from the conserved cysteine through the conserved F or W. The D gene is left open where the match is weak. Size values are once, few and many counts, or a class for expanded clones, and some rows have none.

j_gene,v_gene,d_gene,abundance,CDR3aa,CDR3nt
TRBJ2-7,TRBV4-2,.,.,CASSQDDTQQYF,TGTGCCAGCAGCCAAGATGACACACAGCAGTACTTC
TRBJ2-3,TRBV6-1,TRBD2,.,CASSALAGILTDTQYF,TGTGCCAGCAGTGCTCTAGCGGGTATTTTAACAGATACGCAGTATTTT
TRBJ2-1,TRBV9,.,.,CATLLPDLANNEQFF,TGTGCCACCCTGCTGCCGGACTTGGCCAACAATGAGCAGTTCTTC
TRBJ2-1,TRBV27,.,.,CASGDTAYNEQFF,TGTGCCAGCGGTGACACTGCCTACAATGAGCAGTTCTTC
TRBJ2-3,TRBV9,.,.,CASSVGSSGGTDTQYF,TGTGCCAGCAGCGTAGGAAGTAGCGGAGGCACAGATACGCAGTATTTT
TRBJ2-1,TRBV4-2,TRBD2,.,CASSLGAAGGPNFRSYNEQFF,TGTGCCAGCAGCCTCGGGGCGGCGGGAGGGCCGAATTTTAGGTCCTACAATGAGCAGTTCTTC
TRBJ2-1,TRBV28,TRBD1,.,CASSFRTGGGDEQFF,TGTGCCAGCAGTTTTAGGACAGGGGGCGGAGATGAGCAGTTCTTC
TRBJ2-3,TRBV7-2,.,.,CASSLANRDTQYF,TGTGCCAGCAGCTTAGCCAACAGAGATACGCAGTATTTT
TRBJ2-2,TRBV25-1,.,.,CASSGRDVLTTNTGELFF,TGTGCCAGCAGTGGTCGAGATGTTCTCACCACGAACACCGGGGAGCTGTTTTTT
TRBJ2-5,TRBV11-2,.,.,CASAYGDAGSQETQYF,TGTGCCAGCGCGTATGGGGATGCGGGGAGTCAGGAGACCCAGTACTTC
TRBJ1-4,TRBV18,TRBD1,.,CASSPDRGNEKLFF,TGTGCCAGCTCACCTGACAGGGGCAATGAAAAACTGTTTTTT
TRBJ1-5,TRBV9,.,.,CASSVEGAGNQPQHF,TGTGCCAGCAGCGTAGAAGGGGCAGGCAATCAGCCCCAGCATTTT
TRBJ2-7,TRBV7-7,TRBD2,.,CASSLEAGGSYEQYF,TGTGCTAGCAGCTTAGAAGCGGGAGGCTCCTACGAGCAGTACTTC
TRBJ1-3,TRBV2,.,.,CASSREGGNTIYF,TGTGCCAGCAGCAGGGAGGGTGGAAACACCATATATTTT
TRBJ2-1,TRBV7-2,TRBD2,once,CASSLVPSGRIIDEQFF,TGTGCCAGCAGCTTAGTCCCTAGCGGGAGGATAATCGATGAGCAGTTCTTC
TRBJ2-1,TRBV28,.,.,CASSHRERGGTGDNEQFF,TGTGCCAGCAGTCATCGGGAACGTGGGGGGACTGGGGACAATGAGCAGTTCTTC
TRBJ1-2,TRBV6-5,.,.,CASSMDSLGYGYTF,TGTGCCAGCAGCATGGACAGCCTTGGCTATGGCTACACCTTC
TRBJ1-1,TRBV11-3,.,.,CASSPKNTEAFF,TGTGCCAGCAGCCCAAAGAACACTGAAGCTTTCTTT
TRBJ2-1,TRBV30,TRBD1,.,CAWSVYGQVTYNEQFF,TGTGCCTGGAGTGTATATGGACAGGTAACCTACAATGAGCAGTTCTTC
TRBJ2-2,TRBV27,.,.,CASSTWTGTGAGELFF,TGTGCCAGCAGTACCTGGACCGGGACTGGCGCCGGGGAGCTGTTTTTT
TRBJ2-7,TRBV27,TRBD1,.,CASRPKQGPSSYEQYF,TGTGCCAGCAGGCCCAAACAGGGGCCAAGCTCCTACGAGCAGTACTTC
TRBJ1-1,TRBV11-3,.,.,CASSQRGGAEAFF,TGTGCCAGCAGCCAACGCGGGGGCGCTGAAGCTTTCTTT
TRBJ1-4,TRBV30,.,.,CAWSPPGGRNEKLFF,TGTGCCTGGAGCCCCCCCGGAGGGCGTAATGAAAAACTGTTTTTT
TRBJ1-1,TRBV19,.,.,CASSRPGSAEAFF,TGTGCCAGTAGCCGTCCGGGGAGCGCTGAAGCTTTCTTT
TRBJ1-2,TRBV14,TRBD1,.,CASSRPGTGDGYTF,TGTGCCAGCAGCCGTCCCGGGACAGGGGATGGCTACACCTTC
TRBJ2-3,TRBV11-1,TRBD1,.,CASSFSRTGGDDTQYF,TGTGCCAGCAGCTTCAGCAGGACAGGGGGAGACGATACGCAGTATTTT
TRBJ2-1,TRBV28,.,.,CASMGRGVESSYNEQFF,TGTGCCAGCATGGGCCGGGGAGTTGAGAGCTCCTACAATGAGCAGTTCTTC
TRBJ2-3,TRBV6-1,TRBD2,.,CASTLTSGDSDTQYF,TGTGCCAGCACTTTGACTAGCGGGGATTCAGATACGCAGTATTTT
TRBJ2-3,TRBV6-4,.,.,CASSDGTDTDTQYF,TGTGCCAGCAGCGATGGGACTGACACAGATACGCAGTATTTT
TRBJ1-4,TRBV6-1,TRBD1,.,CASSYRGRNEKLFF,TGTGCCAGCAGCTACAGGGGGAGGAATGAAAAACTGTTTTTT
TRBJ2-3,TRBV28,TRBD2,.,CASSPGTTIAYSDTQYF,TGTGCCAGCAGTCCCGGGACTACCATAGCATACTCAGATACGCAGTATTTT
TRBJ2-1,TRBV5-6,TRBD2,.,CASSFLAGGPNEQFF,TGTGCCAGCAGCTTCCTAGCGGGAGGGCCGAATGAGCAGTTCTTC
TRBJ2-3,TRBV19,TRBD2,.,CASSIYGGRPSGSTQYF,TGTGCCAGTAGTATCTATGGCGGGAGGCCGTCGGGTAGTACGCAGTATTTT
TRBJ1-2,TRBV27,.,.,CASSLFPGNYGYTF,TGTGCCAGCAGTTTATTTCCAGGGAACTATGGCTACACCTTC
TRBJ1-1,TRBV30,.,.,CAWSAQGNTEAFF,TGTGCCTGGAGTGCGCAGGGGAACACTGAAGCTTTCTTT
TRBJ1-1,TRBV27,.,.,CASSLRGGTEAFF,TGTGCCAGCAGCCTAAGGGGGGGGACTGAAGCTTTCTTT
TRBJ1-5,TRBV7-8,.,once,CASSLGLQVSYSNQPQHF,TGTGCCAGCAGCTTAGGCTTACAGGTCAGCTATAGCAATCAGCCCCAGCATTTT
TRBJ1-1,TRBV7-3,.,.,CASSWGSNTEAFF,TGTGCCAGCAGCTGGGGCAGTAACACTGAAGCTTTCTTT
TRBJ2-7,TRBV5-1,TRBD2,once,CASSTGTNPAYEQYF,TGCGCCAGCAGCACGGGGACTAACCCAGCCTACGAGCAGTACTTC
TRBJ1-2,TRBV2,TRBD1,.,CASSGTGARGYTF,TGTGCCAGCAGTGGTACAGGGGCTAGGGGCTACACCTTC
TRBJ2-4,TRBV5-6,.,.,CASSFGSVIQYF,TGTGCCAGCAGCTTCGGGTCGGTCATTCAGTACTTC
TRBJ2-3,TRBV19,TRBD2,.,CASMMTSRTDTQYF,TGTGCCAGCATGATGACTAGCAGAACAGATACGCAGTATTTT
TRBJ2-5,TRBV7-8,.,.,CASSPVMGGETQYF,TGTGCCAGCAGCCCGGTAATGGGGGGAGAGACCCAGTACTTC
TRBJ2-1,TRBV27,.,once,CASSLTGEEQFF,TGTGCCAGCAGTTTAACCGGAGAGGAGCAGTTCTTC
TRBJ2-5,TRBV29-1,TRBD1,.,CSVESRDRVQETQYF,TGCAGCGTTGAGAGCCGGGACAGAGTTCAAGAGACCCAGTACTTC
TRBJ2-7,TRBV25-1,.,.,CASSRDNSYEQYF,TGTGCCAGCAGCCGGGACAACTCCTACGAGCAGTACTTC
TRBJ1-1,TRBV5-1,TRBD1,.,CASNRGTLTGSKGTEAFF,TGCGCCAGCAACAGGGGAACCTTGACAGGAAGCAAGGGGACTGAAGCTTTCTTT
TRBJ2-3,TRBV7-3,.,.,CASSLRGSSVSTDTQYF,TGTGCCAGCAGCTTAAGGGGGTCTAGCGTAAGCACAGATACGCAGTATTTT
TRBJ2-7,TRBV13,.,.,CASSLGREQYF,TGTGCCAGCAGCTTAGGTCGGGAGCAGTACTTC
TRBJ1-5,TRBV6-1,TRBD1,.,CASRVTGVSNQPQHF,TGTGCCAGCAGGGTCACAGGGGTTAGCAATCAGCCCCAGCATTTT
TRBJ2-7,TRBV27,TRBD2,once,CASSDPSGSGYEQYF,TGTGCCAGCAGTGACCCCAGCGGGAGTGGTTACGAGCAGTACTTC
TRBJ1-1,TRBV6-1,.,once,CASRDYRFYTEAFF,TGTGCCAGCAGGGACTACAGGTTTTACACTGAAGCTTTCTTT
TRBJ2-6,TRBV29-1,.,.,CSVVGQISGANVLTF,TGCAGCGTTGTGGGCCAGATATCAGGGGCCAACGTCCTGACTTTC